Sequencing of this T cell receptor beta chain was carried out in a study of T cell repertoires in cytomegalovirus infection. About the study: Signatures in public TCR beta sequences pointed to both CMV infection and matching HLA type. Points from the study as a whole: The cumulative frequency of public TCR beta families distinguished individuals who carried CMV together with the relevant HLA.

The CDR3 sequence is 17 residues long. Germline V gives CDR1 SGHTA, CDR2 FQGNSA. Trimming removed 4 bases from V and 2 bases from J, with 19 bases in between. This clonotype showed up many times. The antigen is not known. From the reads, TCRdb called clonotypes with MiXCR, one entry per CDR3 protein. The sample lists around 550,000 distinct CDR3 sequences, more than 20% seen once, with over 10% in the top ten. The clonotype originates from a human donor in good health (CMV status not recorded). Some clones in this sample may be carry-over from other donors' samples. The specimen sequenced was PBMCs. This sequence joins TRBV7-2 and TRBJ2-3; perhaps TRBD2 as D (7 bases). CDR3 sequence reads: CASSSSGGRPNTDTQYF. CDR3 coding DNA: TGTGCCAGCAGCTCCTCGGGGGGCAGGCCGAACACAGATACGCAGTATTTT.